This TCR beta chain emerged from a study of OX40 agonist ivuxolimab in advanced cancers. Study-level information: Of the participants, 40% had some prior anti-PD-1, anti-PD-L1 or anti-CTLA-4 therapy, which was allowed.

Trimming stripped 4 bases from V and 6 bases from J, with 24 bases between. Per the germline V gene, CDR1 is MDHEN and CDR2 is SYDVKM. This CDR3 region has 18 residues. Systemic immunosuppression or autoimmune disease history was grounds to exclude patients. Study-level points and caveats: At 0.1 to 3.0 mg/kg and by week 6, clonal expansion occurred in CD4+ and CD8+ blood T cells.

The assay was immunoSEQ multiplex PCR, and TCRdb's table has in-frame clones only and misses some. The sample has 20,000 to 25,000 clones; around 83% are singletons. The sample holds a few counts of this clone. Its matching antigen is unknown. The chain joins TRBV28 to TRBJ1-4; D not resolved. This sequence originates from an adult with an advanced solid tumor such as melanoma, head and neck, liver or kidney cancer. The sample was CD4+ or CD8+ T cells sorted from blood, taken in a trial of the OX40 agonist ivuxolimab. CDR3 protein: CASSYTVLPGGADEKLFF. The CDR3 DNA reads TGTGCCAGCAGTTATACGGTACTTCCGGGAGGCGCGGATGAAAAACTGTTTTTT.